This TCR beta chain comes out of a study of regulatory T cells in long-lasting Graves disease. The sample holds many counts of this clonotype. V trimming: 4 bases; J trimming: 3 bases; junction bases outside the gene matches: 8. There are 14 residues in the CDR3. Germline V gene sequence: CDR1 GTSNPN, CDR2 SVGIG (reference sequence). The sample's time point: newly diagnosed GD, antithyroid drugs for less than 3 months. RNA from PBMCs was the source of the TCR library. HTBI primers from iRepertoire and Arm-PCR of CDR3 regions yielded the TCR beta libraries. TCRdb passed the multiplex PCR reads through MiXCR, listing each CDR3 protein once. The sample carries about 500,000 distinct CDR3 sequences, roughly 15% recorded once. These same data were also listed under a study on T cells in Graves' hyperthyroidism and ophthalmopathy. From that report: RT-PCR in the first round (using the HTBI primer set) targeted the TCR CDR3.

Material: peripheral blood mononuclear cells (PBMCs), obtained at new diagnosis, from a patient treated with antithyroid drugs. V is TRBV30 and J is TRBJ1-1, with 7 bases lining up with TRBD1. This receptor was taken from a man aged 40-49 years with Graves disease. The CDR3, as DNA: TGTGCCTGGAATAGGGGGCTGTCGGACACTGAAGCTTTCTTT. It codes for CAWNRGLSDTEAFF.